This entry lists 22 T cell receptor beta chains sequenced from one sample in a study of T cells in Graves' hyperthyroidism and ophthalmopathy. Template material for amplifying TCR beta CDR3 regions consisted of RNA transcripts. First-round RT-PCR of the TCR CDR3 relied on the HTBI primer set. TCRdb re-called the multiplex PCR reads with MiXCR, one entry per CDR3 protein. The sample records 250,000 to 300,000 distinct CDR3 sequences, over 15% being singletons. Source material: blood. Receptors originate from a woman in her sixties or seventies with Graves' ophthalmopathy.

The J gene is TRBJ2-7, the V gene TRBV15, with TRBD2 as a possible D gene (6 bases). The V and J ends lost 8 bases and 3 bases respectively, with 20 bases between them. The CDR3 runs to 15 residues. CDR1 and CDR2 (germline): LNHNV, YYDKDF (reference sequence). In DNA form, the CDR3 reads TGTGCCACCGGAAAGGGAGGACCGCGTTTCTACGAGCAGTACTTC. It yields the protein CATGKGGPRFYEQYF.

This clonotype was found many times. DNA for the CDR3: TGTGCCAGCAGTTACTCCGGGACAGGGGACGACAATGAGCAGTTCTTC. This sequence encodes CASSYSGTGDDNEQFF. The chain is built from TRBV6-2 or TRBV6-3 and TRBJ2-1, with 10 bases lining up with TRBD1. Germline CDR1 is MNHEY and CDR2 is SVGEGT. V trimming: 0 bases; J trimming: 5 bases; junction bases outside the gene matches: 4. The CDR3 loop spans 16 amino acids.

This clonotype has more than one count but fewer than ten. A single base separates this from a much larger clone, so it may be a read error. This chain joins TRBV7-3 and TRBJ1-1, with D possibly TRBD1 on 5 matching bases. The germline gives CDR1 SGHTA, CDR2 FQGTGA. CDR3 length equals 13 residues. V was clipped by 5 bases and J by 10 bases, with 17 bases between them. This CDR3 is CASSVDRASGAFF. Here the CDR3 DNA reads TGTGCCAGCAGCGTCGACAGAGCCTCTGGAGCTTTCTTT.

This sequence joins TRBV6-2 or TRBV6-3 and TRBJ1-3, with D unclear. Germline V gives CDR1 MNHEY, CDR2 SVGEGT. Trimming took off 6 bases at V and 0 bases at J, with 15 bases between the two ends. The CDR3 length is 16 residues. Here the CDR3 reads CASSTITAGSGNTIYF. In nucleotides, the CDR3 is TGTGCCAGCAGCACCATTACAGCGGGCTCTGGAAACACCATATATTTT.

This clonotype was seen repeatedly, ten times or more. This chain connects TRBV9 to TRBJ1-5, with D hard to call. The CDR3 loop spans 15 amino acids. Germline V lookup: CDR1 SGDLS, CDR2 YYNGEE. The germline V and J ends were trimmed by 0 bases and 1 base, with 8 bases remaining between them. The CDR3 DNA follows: TGTGCCAGCAGCGTAGAGGTGGGAAGCAATCAGCCCCAGCATTTT. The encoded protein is CASSVEVGSNQPQHF.

CDR3 DNA: TGTGCCAGCAGCTTAGAGGGAACCCCTCATGCTACGCAGTATTTT. Its translation: CASSLEGTPHATQYF. This chain joins TRBV11-2 and TRBJ2-3; no clear D gene. CDR3 length equals 15 residues. Trimming took 0 bases from V and 8 from J, leaving 15 bases between them. Germline-derived CDR1 and CDR2 are SGHAT and FQNNGV.

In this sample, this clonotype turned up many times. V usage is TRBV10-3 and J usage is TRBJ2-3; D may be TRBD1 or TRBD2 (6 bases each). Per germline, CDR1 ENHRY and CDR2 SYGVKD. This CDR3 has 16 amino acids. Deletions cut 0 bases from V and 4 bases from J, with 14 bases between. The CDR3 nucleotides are TGTGCCATCAGTGAGTCAGGGGGAGGAGGCCCAGATACGCAGTATTTT. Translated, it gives CAISESGGGGPDTQYF.

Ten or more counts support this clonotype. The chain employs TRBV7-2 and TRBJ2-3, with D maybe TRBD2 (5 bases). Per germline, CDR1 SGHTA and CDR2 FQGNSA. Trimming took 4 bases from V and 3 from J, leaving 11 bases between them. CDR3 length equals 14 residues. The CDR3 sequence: CASSYTGKTDTQYF. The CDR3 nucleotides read TGTGCCAGCAGCTACACCGGGAAGACAGATACGCAGTATTTT.

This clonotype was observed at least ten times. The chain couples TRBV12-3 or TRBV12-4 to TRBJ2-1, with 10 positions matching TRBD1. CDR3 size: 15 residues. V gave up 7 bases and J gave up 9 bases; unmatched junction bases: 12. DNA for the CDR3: TGTGCCAGCAACTCCGCCGGGACAGGGGTTTTTGAGCAGTTCTTC. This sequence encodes CASNSAGTGVFEQFF.

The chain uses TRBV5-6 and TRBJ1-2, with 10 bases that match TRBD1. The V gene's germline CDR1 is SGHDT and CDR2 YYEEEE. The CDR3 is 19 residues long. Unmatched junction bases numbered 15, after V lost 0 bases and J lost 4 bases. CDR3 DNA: TGTGCCAGCAGCTTGGAATCGGGGACAGGGGCTTTATTTGGCTATGGCTACACCTTC. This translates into CASSLESGTGALFGYGYTF. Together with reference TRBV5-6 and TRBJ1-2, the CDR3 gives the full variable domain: DAGVTQSPTHLIKTRGQQVTLRCSPKSGHDTVSWYQQALGQGPQFIFQYYEEEERQRGNFPDRFSGHQFPNYSSELNVNALLLGDSALYLCASSLESGTGALFGYGYTFGSGTRLTVV.

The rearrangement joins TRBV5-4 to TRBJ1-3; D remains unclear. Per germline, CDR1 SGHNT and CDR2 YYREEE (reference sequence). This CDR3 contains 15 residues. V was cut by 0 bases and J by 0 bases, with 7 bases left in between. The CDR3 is CASSLDMGSGNTIYF. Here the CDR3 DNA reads TGTGCCAGCAGCTTGGATATGGGCTCTGGAAACACCATATATTTT. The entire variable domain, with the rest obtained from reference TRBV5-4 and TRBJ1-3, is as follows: ETGVTQSPTHLIKTRGQQVTLRCSSQSGHNTVSWYQQALGQGPQFIFQYYREEENGRGNFPPRFSGLQFPNYSSELNVNALELDDSALYLCASSLDMGSGNTIYFGEGSWLTVV.

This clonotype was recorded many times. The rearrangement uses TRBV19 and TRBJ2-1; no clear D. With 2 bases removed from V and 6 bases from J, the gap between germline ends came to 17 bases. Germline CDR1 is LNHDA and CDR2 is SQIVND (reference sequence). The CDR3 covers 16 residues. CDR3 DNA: TGTGCCAGTAGTATACGAGGTGACCCCCTGGGCAATGAGCAGTTCTTC. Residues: CASSIRGDPLGNEQFF.

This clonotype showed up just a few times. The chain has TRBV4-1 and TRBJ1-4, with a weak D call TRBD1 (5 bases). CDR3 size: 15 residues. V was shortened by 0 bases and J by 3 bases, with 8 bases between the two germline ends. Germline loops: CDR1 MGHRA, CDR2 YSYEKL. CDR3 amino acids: CASSQEGVANEKLFF. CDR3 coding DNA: TGCGCCAGCAGCCAAGAGGGGGTGGCTAATGAAAAACTGTTTTTT.

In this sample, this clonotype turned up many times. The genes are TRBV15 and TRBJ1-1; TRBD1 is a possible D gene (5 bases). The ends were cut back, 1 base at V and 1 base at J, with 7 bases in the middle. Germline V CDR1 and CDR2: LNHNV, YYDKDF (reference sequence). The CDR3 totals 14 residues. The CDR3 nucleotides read TGTGCCACCAGCAGAGCTACAGGGAACACTGAAGCTTTCTTT. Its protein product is CATSRATGNTEAFF. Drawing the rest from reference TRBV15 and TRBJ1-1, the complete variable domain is DAMVIQNPRYQVTQFGKPVTLSCSQTLNHNVMYWYQQKSSQAPKLLFHYYDKDFNNEADTPDNFQSRRPNTSFCFLDIRSPGLGDTAMYLCATSRATGNTEAFFGQGTRLTVV.

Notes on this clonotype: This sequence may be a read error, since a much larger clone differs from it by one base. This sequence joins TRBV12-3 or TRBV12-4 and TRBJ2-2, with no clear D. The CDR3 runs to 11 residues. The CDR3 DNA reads TGTGACAGCAGTTTCAGGGGGGAGCTGTTTTTT. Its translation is CDSSFRGELFF.

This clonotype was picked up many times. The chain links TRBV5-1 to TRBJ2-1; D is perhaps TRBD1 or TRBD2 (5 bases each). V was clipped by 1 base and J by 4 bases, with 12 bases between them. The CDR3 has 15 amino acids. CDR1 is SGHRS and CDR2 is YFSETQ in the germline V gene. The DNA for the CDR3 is TGCGCCAGCAGCTTGACGGGGCAGGATTACAATGAGCAGTTCTTC. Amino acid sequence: CASSLTGQDYNEQFF.

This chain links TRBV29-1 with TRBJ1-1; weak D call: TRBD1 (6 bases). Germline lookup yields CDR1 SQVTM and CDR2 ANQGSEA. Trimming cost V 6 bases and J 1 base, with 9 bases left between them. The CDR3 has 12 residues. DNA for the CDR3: TGCAGCGTCAAGACAGGGAACACTGAAGCTTTCTTT. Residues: CSVKTGNTEAFF.

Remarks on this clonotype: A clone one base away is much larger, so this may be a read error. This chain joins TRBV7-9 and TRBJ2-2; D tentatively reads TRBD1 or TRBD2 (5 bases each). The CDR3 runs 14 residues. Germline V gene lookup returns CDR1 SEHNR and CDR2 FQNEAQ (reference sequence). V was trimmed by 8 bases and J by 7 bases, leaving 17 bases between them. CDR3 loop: CASSQRGAGGELFF. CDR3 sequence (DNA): TGTGCCAGCTCACAGAGGGGCGCCGGCGGGGAGCTGTTTTTT.

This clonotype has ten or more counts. CDR3 sequence reads: CASSLSSTVTYEQYF. The CDR3 DNA follows: TGCGCCAGCTCGCTCTCTAGTACGGTAACCTACGAGCAGTACTTC. This chain links TRBV4-1 with TRBJ2-7; no definite D call. Trimming left V 8 bases short and J 2 bases short, with 19 bases between. The CDR3 loop spans 15 amino acids. The V gene's germline CDR1 is MGHRA and CDR2 YSYEKL.

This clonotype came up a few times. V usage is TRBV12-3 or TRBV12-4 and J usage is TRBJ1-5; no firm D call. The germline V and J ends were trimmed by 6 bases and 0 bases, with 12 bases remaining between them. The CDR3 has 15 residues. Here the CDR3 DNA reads TGTGCCAGCAGCCCCGGGGTCCGTAGCAATCAGCCCCAGCATTTT. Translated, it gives CASSPGVRSNQPQHF.

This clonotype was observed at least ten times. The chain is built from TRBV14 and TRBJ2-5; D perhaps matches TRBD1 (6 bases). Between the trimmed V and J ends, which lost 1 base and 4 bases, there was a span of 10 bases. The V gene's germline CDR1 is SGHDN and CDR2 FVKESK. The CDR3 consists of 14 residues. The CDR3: CASSQARGSETQYF. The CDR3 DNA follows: TGTGCCAGCAGCCAAGCGAGGGGGTCAGAGACCCAGTACTTC. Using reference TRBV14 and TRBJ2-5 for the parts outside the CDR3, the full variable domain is EAGVTQFPSHSVIEKGQTVTLRCDPISGHDNLYWYRRVMGKEIKFLLHFVKESKQDESGMPNNRFLAERTGGTYSTLKVQPAELEDSGVYFCASSQARGSETQYFGPGTRLLVL.

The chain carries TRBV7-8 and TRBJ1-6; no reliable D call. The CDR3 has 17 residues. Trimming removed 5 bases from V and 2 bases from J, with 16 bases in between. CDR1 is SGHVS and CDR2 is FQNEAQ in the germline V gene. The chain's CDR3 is CASSQEVSATYNSPLHF. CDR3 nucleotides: TGTGCCAGCAGCCAGGAAGTGAGCGCGACCTATAATTCACCCCTCCACTTT. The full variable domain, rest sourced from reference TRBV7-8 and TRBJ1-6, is GAGVSQSPRYKVAKRGQDVALRCDPISGHVSLFWYQQALGQGPEFLTYFQNEAQLDKSGLPSDRFFAERPEGSVSTLKIQRTQQEDSAVYLCASSQEVSATYNSPLHFGNGTRLTVT.